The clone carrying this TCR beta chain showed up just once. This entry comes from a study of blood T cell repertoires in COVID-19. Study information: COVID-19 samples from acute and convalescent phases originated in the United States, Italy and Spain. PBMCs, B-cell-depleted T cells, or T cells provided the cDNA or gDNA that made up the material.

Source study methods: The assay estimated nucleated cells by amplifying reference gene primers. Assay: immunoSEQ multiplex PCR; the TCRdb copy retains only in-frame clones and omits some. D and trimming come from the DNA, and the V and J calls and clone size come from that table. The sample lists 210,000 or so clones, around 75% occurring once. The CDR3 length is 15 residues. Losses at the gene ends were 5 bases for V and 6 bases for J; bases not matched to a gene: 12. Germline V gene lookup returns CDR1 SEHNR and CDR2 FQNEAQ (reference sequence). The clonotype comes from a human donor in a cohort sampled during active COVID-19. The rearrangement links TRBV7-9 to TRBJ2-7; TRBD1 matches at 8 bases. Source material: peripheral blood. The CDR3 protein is CASSQPPTGVTEQYF. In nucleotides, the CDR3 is TGTGCCAGCAGCCAGCCCCCGACAGGGGTAACCGAGCAGTACTTC.